The 31 T cell receptor beta chains reported below all come from one sample, sequenced in a study of blood T cell repertoires in COVID-19. The table came from immunoSEQ multiplex PCR; TCRdb's copy has only in-frame clones and leaves some out. The table includes 170,000 or so clones, 80% to 90% detected once. Sequenced sample: peripheral blood. The receptor set was obtained from a man aged 50-60 years with active or convalescent COVID-19.

As concerns this clone: In the same sample, other DNA sequences code for this CDR3. V usage is TRBV6-5 and J usage is TRBJ1-2, with 10 positions matching TRBD1. V was pared by 4 bases and J by 3 bases, with 2 bases of the junction left unmatched. CDR3 length equals 14 residues. Germline V CDR1 and CDR2: MNHEY, SVGAGI. This chain's CDR3 is CASSSGQGYYGYTF. CDR3 bases: TGTGCCAGCAGTTCGGGACAGGGGTACTATGGCTACACCTTC.

The rearrangement uses TRBV5-4 and TRBJ2-2, with 13 bases fitting TRBD2. The CDR3 runs 16 residues. The J segment lost 7 bases and the V segment lost 3 bases, leaving 6 bases of the junction unmatched. The germline gives CDR1 SGHNT, CDR2 YYREEE (reference sequence). This chain's CDR3 is CASSSGLAGAVGELFF. The CDR3 DNA follows: TGTGCCAGCAGCTCCGGACTAGCGGGAGCGGTCGGGGAGCTGTTTTTT.

The rearrangement joins TRBV5-6 to TRBJ2-5, with a tentative D call TRBD2 (5 bases). V shed 0 bases and J shed 0 bases, with 9 bases lying between them. CDR3 length equals 15 residues. CDR1 SGHDT and CDR2 YYEEEE come from the germline V gene. The CDR3 DNA follows: TGTGCCAGCAGCTTGGCGGGGAGTTACCAAGAGACCCAGTACTTC. This gives the protein CASSLAGSYQETQYF.

V and J are TRBV20-1 and TRBJ1-2; TRBD1 aligns across 9 bases. The germline gives CDR1 DFQATT, CDR2 SNEGSKA (reference sequence). V shed 3 bases, J shed 7 bases, and the junction held 9 bases outside the gene matches. This CDR3 has 14 amino acids. The CDR3 nucleotides read TGCAGTGCTAGTGTAGAACAGGGGGCTGGTGGCTACACCTTC. Residues: CSASVEQGAGGYTF.

The rearrangement uses TRBV7-2 and TRBJ1-1; 9 bases agree with TRBD1. Losses at the gene ends were 5 bases for V and 4 bases for J; bases not matched to a gene: 8. Germline CDR1 SGHTA, CDR2 FQGNSA. The CDR3 is 15 amino acids. The CDR3 nucleotides are TGTGCCAGCAGCCCAATGACAGGGGGTCTCACTGAAGCTTTCTTT. Translation: CASSPMTGGLTEAFF. Together with reference TRBV7-2 and TRBJ1-1, the CDR3 gives the full variable domain: GAGVSQSPSNKVTEKGKDVELRCDPISGHTALYWYRQSLGQGLEFLIYFQGNSAPDKSGLPSDRFSAERTGGSVSTLTIQRTQQEDSAVYLCASSPMTGGLTEAFFGQGTRLTVV.

The chain has TRBV5-1 and TRBJ2-2; 14 bases are a match to TRBD2. This CDR3 is built from 20 residues. The V gene end was trimmed by 4 bases and the J gene end by 7 bases; junction bases not matched to a gene: 18. Germline loops: CDR1 SGHRS, CDR2 YFSETQ. The CDR3, as DNA: TGCGCCAGCAGCGGGGGTGGACCTGGGACTAGCGGGAGTCTGCACGGGGAGCTGTTTTTT. Translating gives CASSGGGPGTSGSLHGELFF.

This clone occurred once. V and J are TRBV19 and TRBJ2-5; 8 nucleotides line up with TRBD2. The germline gives CDR1 LNHDA, CDR2 SQIVND (reference sequence). Trimming took 4 bases from V and 4 from J; bases not matched to a gene: 2. The CDR3 is 13 residues long. In DNA form, the CDR3 reads TGTGCCAGTAGTACCCTAGCGGGAGAGACCCAGTACTTC. It is translated as CASSTLAGETQYF.

The V call is TRBV10-3, the J call TRBJ1-1, with D unresolved. The CDR3 extends over 13 amino acids. Germline loops: CDR1 ENHRY, CDR2 SYGVKD. V was cut by 2 bases and J by 0 bases, with 4 bases left in between. CDR3 sequence reads: CAISEIVNTEAFF. CDR3 bases: TGTGCCATCAGTGAGATAGTGAACACTGAAGCTTTCTTT.

The chain couples TRBV12-3 or TRBV12-4 to TRBJ1-5, with D possibly TRBD1 on 5 matching bases. The CDR3 has 12 residues. The germline V and J ends were trimmed by 5 bases and 5 bases, with 7 bases remaining between them. This CDR3 is CASSIRDQPQHF. Written as DNA, the CDR3 is TGTGCCAGCAGTATCAGGGATCAGCCCCAGCATTTT.

This clone showed up just once. V usage is TRBV7-9 and J usage is TRBJ2-2; weak D call: TRBD2 (5 bases). The germline V gene encodes CDR1 SEHNR and CDR2 FQNEAQ (reference sequence). This CDR3 contains 15 residues. Deletions cut 0 bases from V and 6 bases from J, with 11 bases between. Here the CDR3 DNA reads TGTGCCAGCAGCTTAGCTTCGGGGTTGCCCGGGGAGCTGTTTTTT. Translating it yields CASSLASGLPGELFF.

V gene TRBV9 combines with J gene TRBJ1-6; 9 bases fit TRBD1. The length of the CDR3 is 15 residues. V lost 5 bases and J lost 7; bases outside the gene matches: 7. Germline V gives CDR1 SGDLS, CDR2 YYNGEE. Here the CDR3 reads CASRGGTGKNSPLHF. The CDR3, as DNA: TGTGCCAGCAGGGGGGGGACAGGGAAGAATTCACCCCTCCACTTT.

J is TRBJ2-1 and V is TRBV11-2; 9 bases match TRBD1. Germline CDR1 SGHAT, CDR2 FQNNGV. The V and J ends lost 4 bases and 3 bases, in that order; junction bases with no gene match: 4. There are 15 residues in the CDR3. CDR3 loop: CASSYTGGGYNEQFF. For the CDR3, the DNA is TGTGCCAGCAGCTACACAGGGGGCGGCTACAATGAGCAGTTCTTC.

This clone occurred once. The CDR3 DNA sequence: TGTGCCAGCAGCTCGTGGACAGGGACTAATTCACCCCTCCACTTT. This translates into CASSSWTGTNSPLHF. V gene TRBV11-2 combines with J gene TRBJ1-6; TRBD1 aligns across 8 bases. With V trimmed by 4 bases and J by 6 bases, 5 bases remained unmatched. The CDR3 contains 15 residues. CDR1 is SGHAT and CDR2 is FQNNGV in the germline V gene. The whole variable domain, filled in from reference TRBV11-2 and TRBJ1-6, reads EAGVAQSPRYKIIEKRQSVAFWCNPISGHATLYWYQQILGQGPKLLIQFQNNGVVDDSQLPKDRFSAERLKGVDSTLKIQPAKLEDSAVYLCASSSWTGTNSPLHFGNGTRLTVT.

The chain uses TRBV18 and TRBJ2-5; TRBD1 matches at 7 bases. The germline CDR1 and CDR2 sequences are KGHSH and LQKENI. The CDR3 consists of 15 residues. Trimming cost V 4 bases and J 5 bases; bases outside gene matches: 10. The CDR3 sequence: CASSQRQGIRETQYF. The CDR3 coding sequence is TGTGCCAGCTCACAGCGACAGGGTATTCGGGAGACCCAGTACTTC.

This chain links TRBV4-3 with TRBJ1-6; the D gene is possibly TRBD1 (5 bases). The ends were cut back, 0 bases at V and 9 bases at J, with 15 bases in the middle. The CDR3 has 16 amino acids. Germline V gene data show CDR1 as LGHNA and CDR2 as YSLEER. CDR3 nucleotides: TGCGCCAGCAGCCAAGATCAGGGTGATTTTGGTTCACCCCTCCACTTT. This gives the protein CASSQDQGDFGSPLHF.

This clone was seen a single time. This sequence joins TRBV11-2 and TRBJ2-6, with unresolved D. The CDR3 totals 14 residues. Germline V CDR1 and CDR2: SGHAT, FQNNGV. With 8 bases removed from V and 2 bases from J, the gap between germline ends came to 10 bases. The CDR3 DNA reads as TGTGCCAGCCCCCGGAGAGCTGGGGCCAACGTCCTGACTTTC. This sequence encodes CASPRRAGANVLTF.

This sequence joins TRBV30 and TRBJ1-1, with D uncertain. Germline assignment: CDR1 GTSNPN and CDR2 SVGIG (reference sequence). The CDR3 is 11 amino acids. V gave up 3 bases and J gave up 0 bases, with 2 bases separating them. The CDR3 region is CAWSMNTEAFF. DNA of the CDR3: TGTGCCTGGAGCATGAACACTGAAGCTTTCTTT.

A word on this clone: The identical CDR3 is also encoded by other nucleotide sequences in the sample. This chain connects TRBV4-1 to TRBJ1-4; 7 positions agree with TRBD1. V was pared by 4 bases and J by 0 bases, with 5 bases of the junction left unmatched. This CDR3 comprises 16 residues. Germline CDR1 is MGHRA and CDR2 is YSYEKL. CDR3 bases: TGCGCCAGCAGCCTCGACAGGGACCCAACTAATGAAAAACTGTTTTTT. This encodes CASSLDRDPTNEKLFF.

In its sample, this clone was seen a few times. This sequence joins TRBV6-6 and TRBJ1-1; D uncertain. Trimming removed 0 bases at V and 11 bases at J, with 13 bases between. The CDR3 extends over 13 amino acids. Per germline, CDR1 MNHNY and CDR2 SVGAGI (reference sequence). The CDR3 DNA sequence: TGTGCCAGCAGTTACTCGAGGGCGGCAGAGGCTTTCTTT. It codes for CASSYSRAAEAFF.

This chain uses TRBV6-6 with TRBJ1-1, with TRBD1 as a possible D gene (5 bases). Germline V gives CDR1 MNHNY, CDR2 SVGAGI (reference sequence). This CDR3 is built from 15 residues. Trimming cost V 0 bases and J 1 base, with 9 bases left between them. The CDR3 nucleotides are TGTGCCAGCAGTTACTCGGGACTCCCGAACACTGAAGCTTTCTTT. Amino acids: CASSYSGLPNTEAFF.

The chain employs TRBV6-5 and TRBJ1-1; D is ambiguous. V was cut by 6 bases and J by 1 base, with 9 bases left in between. The CDR3 runs to 13 residues. CDR1 is MNHEY and CDR2 is SVGAGI in the germline V gene. The CDR3 sequence: CASRNRQNTEAFF. CDR3 nucleotide sequence: TGTGCCAGCAGGAATAGACAGAACACTGAAGCTTTCTTT.

This clone was seen once. The chain recombines TRBV11-2 with TRBJ2-3; D call uncertain. The CDR3 runs to 11 residues. Germline CDR1 is SGHAT and CDR2 is FQNNGV. Trimming took off 1 base at V and 15 bases at J, with 11 bases between the two ends. DNA for the CDR3: TGTGCCAGCAGCTTAGGGCAACGGAGATATTTT. This codes for CASSLGQRRYF.

The chain recombines TRBV6-2 or TRBV6-3 with TRBJ1-5; D is uncertain. The CDR3 has 14 residues. V dropped 4 bases and J dropped 7 bases, with 14 bases sitting between them. Germline-derived CDR1 and CDR2 are MNHEY and SVGEGT. CDR3 loop: CASSLYEAGQPQHF. CDR3 DNA sequence: TGTGCCAGCAGTTTATATGAAGCGGGCCAGCCCCAGCATTTT.

V and J are TRBV10-1 and TRBJ2-5; 13 nucleotides align to TRBD2. The CDR3 is 16 residues long. In germline, CDR1 is WNHNN, CDR2 SYGVQD (reference sequence). V lost 0 bases, J lost 5 bases, and 3 bases stayed unmatched. As DNA, the CDR3 is TGCGCCAGCAGTGAGTCCGGACTAGCGGGAGTGGAGACCCAGTACTTC. This translates into CASSESGLAGVETQYF.

V usage is TRBV4-3 and J usage is TRBJ2-3, with a tentative D call TRBD1 (6 bases). CDR3 size: 15 residues. The V and J ends lost 3 bases and 2 bases respectively, with 12 bases between them. CDR1 and CDR2 (germline): LGHNA, YSLEER. CDR3 amino acids: CASSQQTGPTDTQYF. CDR3 in DNA: TGCGCCAGCAGCCAGCAGACAGGTCCCACAGATACGCAGTATTTT.

The chain links TRBV2 to TRBJ1-5, with 8 bases fitting TRBD1. There are 18 residues in the CDR3. CDR1 is SNHLY and CDR2 is FYNNEI in the germline V gene. V lost 3 bases, J lost 1 base, and 11 bases stayed unmatched. The CDR3 sequence is CASSEDRAVGLSNQPQHF. The CDR3, as DNA: TGTGCCAGCAGTGAGGACAGGGCTGTGGGTTTAAGCAATCAGCCCCAGCATTTT. The variable domain in full, completed from reference TRBV2 and TRBJ1-5, reads EPEVTQTPSHQVTQMGQEVILRCVPISNHLYFYWYRQILGQKVEFLVSFYNNEISEKSEIFDDQFSVERPDGSNFTLKIRSTKLEDSAMYFCASSEDRAVGLSNQPQHFGDGTRLSIL.

V and J are TRBV9 and TRBJ2-7, with 7 positions matching TRBD2. The V gene's germline CDR1 is SGDLS and CDR2 YYNGEE. The CDR3 is 13 amino acids. V lost 3 bases, J lost 7 bases, and 7 bases stayed unmatched. The CDR3 DNA is TGTGCCAGCAGCGCAAAGTTAGCGGGTGAGCAGTACTTC. Translation: CASSAKLAGEQYF.

This chain connects TRBV7-9 to TRBJ1-6, with 8 bases matching TRBD1. V shed 10 bases and J 3 bases; nucleotides not matched to a gene: 11. CDR1 is SEHNR and CDR2 is FQNEAQ in the germline V gene (reference sequence). The CDR3 length is 16 residues. The CDR3 here is CATETGALIYNSPLHF. DNA of the CDR3: TGTGCCACTGAGACAGGGGCTTTAATCTATAATTCACCCCTCCACTTT.

This clone appeared once. This sequence joins TRBV15 and TRBJ1-5; TRBD1 might be the D (6 bases). The CDR3 extends over 13 amino acids. The germline CDR1 and CDR2 sequences are LNHNV and YYDKDF (reference sequence). Trimming cost V 3 bases and J 6 bases, with 9 bases left between them. DNA of the CDR3: TGTGCCACCAGCAGGCCACAGGGTCAGCCCCAGCATTTT. It is translated as CATSRPQGQPQHF.

The J gene is TRBJ1-6, the V gene TRBV2; tentatively, D is TRBD1 (5 bases). CDR1 SNHLY and CDR2 FYNNEI come from the germline V gene. The CDR3 has 14 amino acids. Trimming removed 5 bases at V and 6 bases at J, with 11 bases between. In nucleotides, the CDR3 is TGTGCCAGCAGTTTGGGGGGGACTAATTCACCCCTCCACTTT. It is translated as CASSLGGTNSPLHF.

The V call is TRBV2, the J call TRBJ2-1; TRBD2 aligns across 7 bases. J lost 8 bases, V lost 4 bases, and 8 bases had no gene match. The CDR3 has 14 residues. Germline values: CDR1 SNHLY, CDR2 FYNNEI. The chain's CDR3 is CASSAGGQADEQFF. CDR3 coding DNA: TGTGCCAGCAGTGCGGGGGGTCAAGCGGATGAGCAGTTCTTC.